A single sample gave rise to the 6 T cell receptor beta chains below, sequenced in a study of OX40 agonist ivuxolimab in advanced cancers. Assay: immunoSEQ multiplex PCR; the TCRdb copy retains only in-frame clones and omits some. Among under 75,000 clones listed, just over 85% were seen once. The sample here was CD4+ or CD8+ T cells sorted from blood, taken in a trial of the OX40 agonist ivuxolimab. These TCRs come from an adult with an advanced solid tumor such as melanoma, head and neck, liver or kidney cancer.

The gene calls are TRBV11-2 and TRBJ2-7; D uncertain. CDR3 length: 13 amino acids. Germline values: CDR1 SGHAT, CDR2 FQNNGV. Trimming shortened V by 4 bases and J by 3 bases, and 10 bases separated the two germline ends. CDR3 amino acids: CASSSPYGYEQYF. CDR3 DNA: TGTGCCAGCAGCTCCCCCTACGGCTACGAGCAGTACTTC.

In its sample, this clone was seen once. The gene calls are TRBV10-2 and TRBJ1-1; TRBD1 might be the D (5 bases). CDR3 length: 14 residues. Deletions cut 7 bases from V and 0 bases from J, with 12 bases between. Germline V gives CDR1 WSHSY, CDR2 SAAADI. DNA for the CDR3: TGCGCCAGCAACGATCGGGGGATGAACACTGAAGCTTTCTTT. It specifies CASNDRGMNTEAFF.

In this sample, this clone turned up a few times. The rearrangement uses TRBV27 and TRBJ2-7, with 11 bases fitting TRBD2. Trimming at V came to 5 bases and at J to 3 bases, leaving 6 bases not matched to a gene. The CDR3 contains 15 residues. CDR1 MNHEY and CDR2 SMNVEV come from the germline V gene (reference sequence). CDR3 DNA sequence: TGTGCCAGCAGTGTGTCTCTAGCGGGGGGCTACGAGCAGTACTTC. Its protein is CASSVSLAGGYEQYF.

V gene TRBV28 combines with J gene TRBJ2-3; maybe TRBD1 (6 bases). V dropped 7 bases and J dropped 6 bases, with 23 bases sitting between them. The CDR3 has 16 residues. The germline gives CDR1 MDHEN, CDR2 SYDVKM. The CDR3 here is CASTLALAGAGDTQYF. DNA for the CDR3: TGTGCCAGCACTCTGGCCCTCGCAGGGGCTGGGGATACGCAGTATTTT. Full variable domain (rest looked up from reference TRBV28 and TRBJ2-3): DVKVTQSSRYLVKRTGEKVFLECVQDMDHENMFWYRQDPGLGLRLIYFSYDVKMKEKGDIPEGYSVSREKKERFSLILESASTNQTSMYLCASTLALAGAGDTQYFGPGTRLTVL.

The chain uses TRBV19 and TRBJ1-1; the match to TRBD1 covers 8 bases. CDR3 size: 15 residues. CDR1 LNHDA and CDR2 SQIVND come from the germline V gene (reference sequence). V shed 5 bases and J 1 base; nucleotides not matched to a gene: 6. The CDR3 here is CASSVVGQGNTEAFF. The CDR3 bases are TGTGCCAGTAGTGTCGTAGGACAGGGGAACACTGAAGCTTTCTTT. Supplemented by reference TRBV19 and TRBJ1-1, the full variable domain reads DGGITQSPKYLFRKEGQNVTLSCEQNLNHDAMYWYRQDPGQGLRLIYYSQIVNDFQKGDIAEGYSVSREKKESFPLTVTSAQKNPTAFYLCASSVVGQGNTEAFFGQGTRLTVV.

This rearrangement joins TRBV10-3 to TRBJ1-2; no definite D call. The CDR3 loop spans 14 amino acids. CDR1 and CDR2 from the germline V gene are ENHRY and SYGVKD. V lost 0 bases to trimming and J lost 3 bases, with 8 bases between them. CDR3 amino acids: CAISESAEYYGYTF. For the CDR3, the DNA is TGTGCCATCAGTGAGTCAGCCGAATACTATGGCTACACCTTC.